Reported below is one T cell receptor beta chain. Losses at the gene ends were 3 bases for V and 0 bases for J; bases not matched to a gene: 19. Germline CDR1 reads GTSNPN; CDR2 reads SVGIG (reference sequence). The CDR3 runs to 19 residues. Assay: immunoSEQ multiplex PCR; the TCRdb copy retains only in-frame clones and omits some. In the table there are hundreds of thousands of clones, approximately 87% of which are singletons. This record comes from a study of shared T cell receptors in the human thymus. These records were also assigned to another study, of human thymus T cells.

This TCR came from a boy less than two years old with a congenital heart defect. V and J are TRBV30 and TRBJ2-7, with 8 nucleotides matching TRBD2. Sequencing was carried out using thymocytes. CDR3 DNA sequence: TGTGCCTGGAGGGTGAGCGGGGCTAGCGGGTCCTGGGACTCCTACGAGCAGTACTTC. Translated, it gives CAWRVSGASGSWDSYEQYF.